The clone carrying this T cell receptor (beta chain) was observed many times. Germline CDR1 reads MGHRA; CDR2 reads YSYEKL. The CDR3 length is 16 residues. Unmatched junction bases numbered 8, after V lost 1 base and J lost 6 bases. The data are from a study of human T cells and chemical hapten exposure. It was unfractionated whole blood from which total RNA was extracted. TCRdb re-analysed the 5' RACE reads in MiXCR, keeping a single row per CDR3 protein. The table lists more than 140,000 distinct CDR3 sequences, around 4.4% of them singletons. The source of this sequence is a female donor in good health. V is TRBV4-1 and J is TRBJ2-3, with 9 bases matching TRBD2. The CDR3 region has the DNA TGCGCCAGCAGCCAAGTGCCCCTAGCGGGGACGGATACGCAGTATTTT. It is translated as CASSQVPLAGTDTQYF.